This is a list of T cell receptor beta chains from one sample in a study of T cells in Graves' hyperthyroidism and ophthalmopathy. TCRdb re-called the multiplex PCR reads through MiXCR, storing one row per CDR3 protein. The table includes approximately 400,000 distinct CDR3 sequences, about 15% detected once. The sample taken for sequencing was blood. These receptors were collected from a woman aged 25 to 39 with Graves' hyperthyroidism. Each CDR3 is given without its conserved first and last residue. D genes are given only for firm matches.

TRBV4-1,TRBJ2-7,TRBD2,ASSQEAREGRYEQY
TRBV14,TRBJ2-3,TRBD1,ASSQPGTGGTDTQY
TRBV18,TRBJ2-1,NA,ASSPYKSSYNEQF
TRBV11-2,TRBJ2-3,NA,ASSLSRADTQY
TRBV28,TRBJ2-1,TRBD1,ASRDSSYNEQF
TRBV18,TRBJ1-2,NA,ASSPDRPYGYT
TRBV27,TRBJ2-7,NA,ASSLTGTQFYGQY
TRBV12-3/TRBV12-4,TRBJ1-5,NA,ASSFGGNQPQH
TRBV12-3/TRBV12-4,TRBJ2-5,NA,ASRKGGIFKETQY
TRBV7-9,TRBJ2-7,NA,ASSLVGATYEQY
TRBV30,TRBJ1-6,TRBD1,ACGDSGSPLH
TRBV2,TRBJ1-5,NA,ASSVRGNQPQH
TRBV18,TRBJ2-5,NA,ASSPPGGQGETQY
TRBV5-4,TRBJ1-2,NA,ASSLVEPLAGYT
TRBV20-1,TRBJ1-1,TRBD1,SARAMDRGNTEAF
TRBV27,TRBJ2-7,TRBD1,ASGTGRAYEQY
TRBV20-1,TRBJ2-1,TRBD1,SASPPGQDYNEQF
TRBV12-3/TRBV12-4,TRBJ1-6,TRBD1,ASSTGTGGLDSPLH
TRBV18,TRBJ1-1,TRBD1,ASSRQGAPGTEAF
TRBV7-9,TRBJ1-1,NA,ASSSDGGQEAF